Following are 14 T cell receptor beta chains from one sample sequenced in a study of blood T cells in healthy people across ages. A second PCR of about 6 to 12 cycles used a sample-barcoded 5' primer and a J-beta primer mix. TCRdb ran MiXCR on the 5' RACE reads and lists one entry per CDR3 protein. Here the sample spans under 800,000 distinct CDR3 sequences, roughly 43% being singletons. The sample consisted of blood. The source of these receptors is a woman between 55 and 75 years old in good health.

The sample holds a few counts of this clonotype. CDR3 nucleotide sequence: TGTGCCAGCAGCAGGGGACAGGCGAACACTGAAGCTTTCTTT. Its translation is CASSRGQANTEAFF. The rearrangement joins TRBV7-3 to TRBJ1-1, with TRBD1 matching 8 bases. Looked up from germline, CDR1 is SGHTA and CDR2 is FQGTGA. This CDR3 contains 14 residues. V shed 5 bases and J 1 base; nucleotides not matched to a gene: 3. Variable domain in full (rest from reference TRBV7-3 and TRBJ1-1): GAGVSQTPSNKVTEKGKYVELRCDPISGHTALYWYRQSLGQGPEFLIYFQGTGAADDSGLPNDRFFAVRPEGSVSTLKIQRTERGDSAVYLCASSRGQANTEAFFGQGTRLTVV.

This clonotype was picked up many times. At one of its ends the junction is not consistent with the germline gene, which may arise from a read error. This rearrangement joins TRBV7-7 to TRBJ2-5; D is unresolved. The CDR3 length is 17 residues. The V gene's germline CDR1 is SSHAT and CDR2 FNYEAQ (reference sequence). The CDR3 nucleotides are TGTGCTAGCAGCTTATTTGTGGTTCCGTCGACCCAAGAGACCCAGTACTTC. Translated, it gives CASSLFVVPSTQETQYF.

In regard to this clonotype: This may be a read error, as it is one base from a much larger clone. J is TRBJ2-5 and V is TRBV29-1; D is undetermined. The better agreement between TRBJ2-7 and the DNA end casts doubt on the J call. The germline V gene encodes CDR1 SQVTM and CDR2 ANQGSEA. The CDR3 runs 11 residues. CDR3 amino acids: CSGRLGYEQYF. The DNA of the CDR3 is TGCAGCGGGCGGCTGGGCTACGAGCAGTACTTC.

V gene TRBV3-1 combines with J gene TRBJ2-1, with 9 bases lining up with TRBD1. This CDR3 is 16 amino acids long. Losses at the gene ends were 1 base for V and 7 bases for J; bases not matched to a gene: 8. Germline assignment: CDR1 LGHDT and CDR2 YNNKEL (reference sequence). This CDR3 reads CASSQGGTGLGNEQFF. The DNA for the CDR3 is TGTGCCAGCAGCCAAGGAGGGACAGGGTTAGGTAATGAGCAGTTCTTC.

The CDR3 spells CASSVGGGVFTDTQYF. CDR3 bases: TGTGCCAGCAGCGTAGGGGGGGGAGTCTTCACAGATACGCAGTATTTT. The chain is built from TRBV9 and TRBJ2-3; 7 nucleotides align to TRBD2. CDR1 and CDR2 (germline): SGDLS, YYNGEE. V dropped 0 bases and J dropped 2; count of bases not matched to a gene: 6. The CDR3 length is 16 residues.

The CDR3 bases are TGCAGTGCCCTCGAAGGGGAGCGGGAGACCTCCTACGAGCAGTACTTC. It encodes CSALEGERETSYEQYF. The chain has TRBV20-1 and TRBJ2-7, with 8 bases lining up with TRBD2. CDR1 is DFQATT, CDR2 SNEGSKA, per germline (reference sequence). J lost 0 bases, V lost 6 bases, and 13 bases had no gene match. The CDR3 has 16 residues.

V usage is TRBV6-2 or TRBV6-3 and J usage is TRBJ2-1; no firm D call. Per germline, CDR1 MNHEY and CDR2 SVGEGT. The ends were cut back, 0 bases at V and 3 bases at J, with 6 bases in the middle. This CDR3 contains 14 residues. Written as DNA, the CDR3 is TGTGCCAGCAGTTACTCGTACAGCTACAATGAGCAGTTCTTC. Translation: CASSYSYSYNEQFF.

The V and J genes are TRBV7-3 and TRBJ2-5; D unclear. The germline V gene has CDR1 SGHTA and CDR2 FQGTGA. Trimming left V 2 bases short and J 11 bases short, with 15 bases between. The CDR3 has 13 amino acids. The CDR3: CASSLSVDNEQYF. DNA for the CDR3: TGTGCCAGCAGCTTATCGGTCGACAATGAGCAGTACTTC.

V gene TRBV19 combines with J gene TRBJ2-6; D is perhaps TRBD1 or TRBD2 (7 bases each). The germline V gene has CDR1 LNHDA and CDR2 SQIVND (reference sequence). The CDR3 sequence is 16 residues long. The V end lost 5 bases, the J end lost 1 base, and 12 bases lay between the germline ends. CDR3 nucleotides: TGTGCCAGTAGTCAGGGGGGGTTTTCTGGGGCCAACGTCCTGACTTTC. Its protein is CASSQGGFSGANVLTF. The whole variable domain, filled in from reference TRBV19 and TRBJ2-6, reads DGGITQSPKYLFRKEGQNVTLSCEQNLNHDAMYWYRQDPGQGLRLIYYSQIVNDFQKGDIAEGYSVSREKKESFPLTVTSAQKNPTAFYLCASSQGGFSGANVLTFGAGSRLTVL.

The chain joins TRBV10-3 to TRBJ2-4; a weak D match, TRBD2 (6 bases). Trimming took 1 base from V and 14 from J, leaving 15 bases between them. Germline CDR1 ENHRY, CDR2 SYGVKD. The CDR3 has 13 residues. CDR3 sequence reads: CAISELFGREEYF. CDR3 sequence (DNA): TGTGCCATCAGTGAGTTGTTTGGCAGGGAGGAGTACTTC.

The V and J genes are TRBV6-1 and TRBJ2-7; 7 bases agree with TRBD1. The CDR3 extends over 15 amino acids. CDR1 and CDR2 from the germline V gene are MNHNS and SASEGT. V shed 11 bases and J 0 bases; nucleotides not matched to a gene: 13. The CDR3 bases are TGTGCCGGCACTAAACTGGACAGGACCTCCTACGAGCAGTACTTC. Its protein product is CAGTKLDRTSYEQYF.

In its sample, this clonotype was seen a few times. The chain combines TRBV7-2 with TRBJ2-1; TRBD2 might be the D (5 bases). This CDR3 has 14 amino acids. Trimming pared 0 bases from V and 7 bases from J, leaving 10 bases between. The germline CDR1 and CDR2 sequences are SGHTA and FQGNSA. The DNA of the CDR3 is TGTGCCAGCAGCTTAGCGGGAGTCAGGAATGAGCAGTTCTTC. It is translated as CASSLAGVRNEQFF. The variable domain in full, with the rest retrieved from reference TRBV7-2 and TRBJ2-1, is GAGVSQSPSNKVTEKGKDVELRCDPISGHTALYWYRQSLGQGLEFLIYFQGNSAPDKSGLPSDRFSAERTGGSVSTLTIQRTQQEDSAVYLCASSLAGVRNEQFFGPGTRLTVL.

The sample holds a few counts of this clonotype. The chain uses TRBV20-1 and TRBJ2-7; TRBD2 matches 8 bases. Germline V gene data show CDR1 as DFQATT and CDR2 as SNEGSKA (reference sequence). This CDR3 has 14 amino acids. Trimming at V came to 2 bases and at J to 0 bases, leaving 3 bases not matched to a gene. The CDR3 spells CSARWAGGSYEQYF. CDR3 sequence (DNA): TGCAGTGCTAGATGGGCGGGGGGCTCCTACGAGCAGTACTTC.

The chain is built from TRBV7-3 and TRBJ2-1; D gene uncertain. V was cut by 7 bases and J by 0 bases, with 16 bases left in between. This CDR3 is built from 16 residues. Germline loops: CDR1 SGHTA, CDR2 FQGTGA. The CDR3 DNA reads TGTGCCAGCAACTTTCTCGGCCTGAGCTCCTACAATGAGCAGTTCTTC. Translated, it gives CASNFLGLSSYNEQFF.